The next 14 T cell receptor beta chains were all read from a single sample in a study of T cell repertoires in cytomegalovirus infection. These receptors have no known antigen. TCRdb called the reads again in MiXCR, with one record for every CDR3 protein. This sample carries approximately 990,000 distinct CDR3 sequences, around 30% of them seen once, and the ten largest clones take roughly an eighth. The sample here was cultured CD8+ T cells from PBMCs, taken from culture after CMV antigen stimulation. These receptors came from a human donor in good health (CMV status not recorded). Some clones in this sample may be carry-over from other donors' samples.

This clonotype appeared many times. V usage is TRBV7-8 and J usage is TRBJ2-1, with a weak D call TRBD2 (6 bases). Trimming cost V 7 bases and J 7 bases, with 20 bases left between them. The CDR3 has 15 residues. CDR1 and CDR2 (germline): SGHVS, FQNEAQ. CDR3 protein: CASTRKGRGGNEQFF. CDR3 bases: TGTGCCAGCACCCGAAAAGGGCGGGGTGGGAATGAGCAGTTCTTC.

The V call is TRBV11-2, the J call TRBJ2-5; no firm D call. Between the trimmed V and J ends, which lost 1 base and 2 bases, there was a span of 17 bases. Germline CDR1 and CDR2: SGHAT and FQNNGV. The CDR3 runs to 17 residues. CDR3 sequence: CASSLGDASWGQETQYF. The CDR3 DNA follows: TGTGCCAGCAGCTTAGGGGATGCTAGTTGGGGACAAGAGACCCAGTACTTC.

This clonotype was seen ten or more times. V gene TRBV7-9 combines with J gene TRBJ1-4; 9 bases map to TRBD1. Trimming at V came to 4 bases and at J to 6 bases, leaving 6 bases not matched to a gene. Per germline, CDR1 SEHNR and CDR2 FQNEAQ (reference sequence). There are 15 residues in the CDR3. For the CDR3, the DNA is TGTGCCAGCAGCTACCAACAGGGGGCTTATGAAAAACTGTTTTTT. This codes for CASSYQQGAYEKLFF.

The V gene is TRBV4-2, the J gene TRBJ2-3; D tentatively fits TRBD1 or TRBD2 (6 bases each). V lost 0 bases, J lost 2 bases, and 15 bases lay in between. The germline CDR1 and CDR2 sequences are LGHNA and YNFKEQ. This CDR3 is 17 amino acids long. CDR3 amino acids: CASSQDLQGGNTDTQYF. CDR3 in DNA: TGTGCCAGCAGCCAAGATCTACAGGGAGGCAACACAGATACGCAGTATTTT.

The J gene is TRBJ2-1, the V gene TRBV18, with a weak D call TRBD2 (6 bases). Per the germline V gene, CDR1 is KGHSH and CDR2 is LQKENI. The CDR3 has 16 residues. V was shortened by 3 bases and J by 2 bases, with 14 bases between the two germline ends. CDR3 sequence reads: CASSPTSAGTYNEQFF. For the CDR3, the DNA is TGTGCCAGCTCACCGACTTCAGCGGGCACCTACAATGAGCAGTTCTTC.

The sample holds a few counts of this clonotype. This chain uses TRBV6-1 with TRBJ2-3, with D uncertain. Per the germline V gene, CDR1 is MNHNS and CDR2 is SASEGT. Deletions cut 5 bases from V and 0 bases from J, with 15 bases between. The CDR3 consists of 16 residues. The CDR3 loop reads CASSLRRISSTDTQYF. CDR3 bases: TGTGCCAGCAGTCTTAGACGGATCTCTAGCACAGATACGCAGTATTTT.

The V and J genes are TRBV27 and TRBJ2-3; 16 nucleotides match TRBD2. This CDR3 has 21 residues. With 0 bases clipped from V and 2 bases from J, the junction kept 11 bases outside the gene matches. Germline lookup yields CDR1 MNHEY and CDR2 SMNVEV (reference sequence). The CDR3 region is CASSLSGPGTSGGASTDTQYF. DNA for the CDR3: TGTGCCAGCAGTTTATCGGGCCCCGGGACTAGCGGGGGGGCTTCCACAGATACGCAGTATTTT.

The CDR3 DNA sequence: TGCAGCGTTGAAGAACCGCCAGTGCAGCACTCCTACGAGCAGTACGTC. Its protein product is CSVEEPPVQHSYEQYV. This chain uses TRBV29-1 with TRBJ2-7; D not resolved. CDR3 length equals 16 residues. V gave up 0 bases and J gave up 0 bases, with 15 bases separating them. CDR1 SQVTM and CDR2 ANQGSEA come from the germline V gene.

The chain uses TRBV5-4 and TRBJ1-1; maybe TRBD1 (5 bases). V was shortened by 9 bases and J by 1 base, with 13 bases between the two germline ends. The CDR3 totals 13 residues. Germline CDR1 and CDR2: SGHNT and YYREEE (reference sequence). The CDR3 nucleotides are TGTGCCATCACTTCAGGGTCGAACACTGAAGCTTTCTTT. Its protein product is CAITSGSNTEAFF.

The rearrangement joins TRBV5-6 to TRBJ2-7; possible D gene TRBD2, 6 bases. CDR1 and CDR2 from the germline V gene are SGHDT and YYEEEE. The CDR3 totals 12 residues. V was pared by 6 bases and J by 3 bases, with 10 bases between. CDR3 nucleotides: TGTGCCAGCACCATGGGAGGCTACGAGCAGTACTTC. This encodes CASTMGGYEQYF.

The table lists this clonotype with many counts. The chain recombines TRBV7-2 with TRBJ2-5; D perhaps matches TRBD1 (5 bases). CDR3 length equals 12 residues. Germline lookup yields CDR1 SGHTA and CDR2 FQGNSA. For the CDR3, the DNA is TGTGCTGCGTCAGGGTCGGGCGAGACCCAGTACTTC. Residues: CAASGSGETQYF.

This clonotype came up a few times. The chain couples TRBV12-3 or TRBV12-4 to TRBJ2-1, with 8 bases that match TRBD2. The V gene end was trimmed by 7 bases and the J gene end by 5 bases; junction bases not matched to a gene: 19. This CDR3 comprises 18 residues. The CDR3 protein is CASTPIGGAEGSDNEQFF. DNA of the CDR3: TGTGCCAGCACCCCGATCGGGGGGGCGGAGGGGTCGGACAATGAGCAGTTCTTC.

The chain couples TRBV4-1 to TRBJ2-1, with a possible D match to TRBD2 (5 bases). Germline assignment: CDR1 MGHRA and CDR2 YSYEKL. CDR3 length: 12 residues. Trimming removed 1 base at V and 15 bases at J, with 13 bases between. This CDR3 is CASSQGERRLFF. CDR3 DNA: TGCGCCAGCAGCCAAGGGGAGCGCCGCTTGTTCTTC.

Comment on this clonotype: A much larger clone differs from this one at a single base, so this may be a read error. The gene calls are TRBV7-8 and TRBJ1-1; D remains ambiguous. The CDR3 covers 14 residues. CDR1 is SGHVS and CDR2 is FQNEAQ in the germline V gene. Here the CDR3 reads CVSSLATDNTEAFF. The CDR3 DNA is TGTGTCAGCAGCTTAGCGACGGATAACACTGAAGCTTTCTTT.